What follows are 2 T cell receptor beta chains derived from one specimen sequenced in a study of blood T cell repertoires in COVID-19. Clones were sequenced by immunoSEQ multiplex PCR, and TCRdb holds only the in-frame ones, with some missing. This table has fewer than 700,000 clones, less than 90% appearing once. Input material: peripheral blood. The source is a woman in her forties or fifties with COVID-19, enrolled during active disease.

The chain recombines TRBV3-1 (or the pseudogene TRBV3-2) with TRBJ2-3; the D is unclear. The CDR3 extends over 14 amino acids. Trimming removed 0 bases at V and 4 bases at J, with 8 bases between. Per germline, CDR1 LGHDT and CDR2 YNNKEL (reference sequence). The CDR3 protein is CASSQDWAADTQYF. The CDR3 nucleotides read TGTGCCAGCAGCCAAGATTGGGCCGCAGATACGCAGTATTTT.

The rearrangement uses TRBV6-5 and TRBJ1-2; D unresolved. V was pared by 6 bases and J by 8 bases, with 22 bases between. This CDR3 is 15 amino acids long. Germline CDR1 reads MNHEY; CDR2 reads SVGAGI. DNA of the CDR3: TGTGCCAGCAGGCCATCGACTAGTCCGGGAGGAGGCTACACCTTC. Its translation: CASRPSTSPGGGYTF.